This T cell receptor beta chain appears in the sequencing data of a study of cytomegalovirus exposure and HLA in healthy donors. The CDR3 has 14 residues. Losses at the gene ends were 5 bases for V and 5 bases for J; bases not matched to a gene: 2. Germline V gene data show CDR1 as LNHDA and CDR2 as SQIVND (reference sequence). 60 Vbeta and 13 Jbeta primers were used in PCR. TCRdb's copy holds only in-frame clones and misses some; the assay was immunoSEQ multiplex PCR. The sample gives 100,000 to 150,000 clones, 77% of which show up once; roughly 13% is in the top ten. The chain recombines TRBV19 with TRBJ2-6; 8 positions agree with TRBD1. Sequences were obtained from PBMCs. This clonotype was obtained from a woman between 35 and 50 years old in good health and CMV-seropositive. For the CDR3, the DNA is TGTGCCAGTAGTCAGGGGGCATGGGCCAACGTCCTGACTTTC. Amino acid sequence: CASSQGAWANVLTF.